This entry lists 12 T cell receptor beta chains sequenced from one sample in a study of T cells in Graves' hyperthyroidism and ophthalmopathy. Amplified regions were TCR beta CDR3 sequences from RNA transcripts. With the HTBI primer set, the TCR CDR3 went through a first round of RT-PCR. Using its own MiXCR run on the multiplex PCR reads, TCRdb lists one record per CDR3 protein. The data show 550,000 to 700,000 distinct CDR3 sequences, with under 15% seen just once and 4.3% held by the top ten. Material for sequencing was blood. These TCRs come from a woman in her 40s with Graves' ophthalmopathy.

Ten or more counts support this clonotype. The CDR3 sequence is CASRPHAGGTYEQYF. For the CDR3, the DNA is TGTGCCAGCCGCCCCCATGCGGGAGGGACCTACGAGCAGTACTTC. This rearrangement joins TRBV28 to TRBJ2-7, with 9 bases aligning to TRBD2. This CDR3 comprises 15 residues. Germline V gives CDR1 MDHEN, CDR2 SYDVKM. The junction had 10 bases not matched to a gene; V was cut back by 8 bases and J by 2 bases. The whole variable domain, filled in from reference TRBV28 and TRBJ2-7, reads DVKVTQSSRYLVKRTGEKVFLECVQDMDHENMFWYRQDPGLGLRLIYFSYDVKMKEKGDIPEGYSVSREKKERFSLILESASTNQTSMYLCASRPHAGGTYEQYFGPGTRLTVT.

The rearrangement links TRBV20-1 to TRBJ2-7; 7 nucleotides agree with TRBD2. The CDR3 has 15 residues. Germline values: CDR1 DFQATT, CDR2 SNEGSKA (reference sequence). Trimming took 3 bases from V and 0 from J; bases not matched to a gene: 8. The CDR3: CSASSSGLSSYEQYF. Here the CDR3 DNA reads TGCAGTGCTAGTTCTAGCGGACTCAGCTCCTACGAGCAGTACTTC.

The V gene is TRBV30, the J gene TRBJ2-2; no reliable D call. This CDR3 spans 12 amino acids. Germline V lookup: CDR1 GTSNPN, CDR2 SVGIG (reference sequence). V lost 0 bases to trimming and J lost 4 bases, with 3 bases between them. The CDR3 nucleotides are TGTGCCTGGAGTGTAGTCACCGGGGAGCTGTTTTTT. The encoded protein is CAWSVVTGELFF. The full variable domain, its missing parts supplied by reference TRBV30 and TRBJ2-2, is SQTIHQWPATLVQPVGSPLSLECTVEGTSNPNLYWYRQAAGRGLQLLFYSVGIGQISSEVPQNLSASRPQDRQFILSSKKLLLSDSGFYLCAWSVVTGELFFGEGSRLTVL.

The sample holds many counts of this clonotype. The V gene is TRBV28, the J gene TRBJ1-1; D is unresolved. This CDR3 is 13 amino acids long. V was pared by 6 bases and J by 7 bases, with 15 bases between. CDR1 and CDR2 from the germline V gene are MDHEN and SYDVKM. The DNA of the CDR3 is TGTGCCAGCAGCCAAGTCGACACCCTTGAAGCTTTCTTT. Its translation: CASSQVDTLEAFF.

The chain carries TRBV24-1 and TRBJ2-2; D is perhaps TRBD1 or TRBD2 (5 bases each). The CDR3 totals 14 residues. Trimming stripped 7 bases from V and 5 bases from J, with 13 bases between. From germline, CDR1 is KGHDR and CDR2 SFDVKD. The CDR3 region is CATRGPPGTGELFF. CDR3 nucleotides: TGTGCCACCAGGGGACCCCCCGGGACCGGGGAGCTGTTTTTT.

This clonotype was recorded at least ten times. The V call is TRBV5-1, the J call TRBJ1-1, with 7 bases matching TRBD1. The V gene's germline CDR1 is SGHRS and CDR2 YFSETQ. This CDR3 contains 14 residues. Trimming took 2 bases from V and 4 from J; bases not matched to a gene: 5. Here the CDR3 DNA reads TGCGCCAGCAGCTTCCTCGGACAGGCCACTGAAGCTTTCTTT. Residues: CASSFLGQATEAFF.

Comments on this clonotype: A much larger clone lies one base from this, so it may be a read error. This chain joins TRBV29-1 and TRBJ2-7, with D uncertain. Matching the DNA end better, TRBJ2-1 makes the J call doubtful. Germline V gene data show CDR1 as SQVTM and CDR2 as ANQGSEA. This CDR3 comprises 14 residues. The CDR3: CSVGLSGGTYEQFF. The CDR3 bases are TGCAGCGTCGGGTTGTCAGGTGGAACCTACGAGCAGTTCTTC.

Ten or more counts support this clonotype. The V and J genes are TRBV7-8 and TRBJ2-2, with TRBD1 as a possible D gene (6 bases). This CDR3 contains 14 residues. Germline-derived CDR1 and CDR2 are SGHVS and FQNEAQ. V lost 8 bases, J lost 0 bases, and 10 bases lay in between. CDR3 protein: CASERGSNTGELFF. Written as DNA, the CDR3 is TGTGCCAGCGAAAGGGGGTCGAACACCGGGGAGCTGTTTTTT.

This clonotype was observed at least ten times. CDR3 protein: CASSYTRLSYEQYF. CDR3 bases: TGTGCCAGCAGTTACACGAGACTAAGTTACGAGCAGTACTTC. The chain combines TRBV6-2 or TRBV6-3 with TRBJ2-7; D may be TRBD2 (5 bases). The CDR3 is made up of 14 amino acids. Germline CDR1 reads MNHEY; CDR2 reads SVGEGT. With 2 bases removed from V and 4 bases from J, the gap between germline ends came to 12 bases.

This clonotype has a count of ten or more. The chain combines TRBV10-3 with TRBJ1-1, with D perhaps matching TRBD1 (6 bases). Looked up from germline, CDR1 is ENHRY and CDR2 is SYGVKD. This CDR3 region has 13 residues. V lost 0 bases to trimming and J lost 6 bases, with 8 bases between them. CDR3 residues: CAISESEGAEAFF. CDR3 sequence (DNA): TGTGCCATCAGTGAGTCTGAGGGGGCTGAAGCTTTCTTT.

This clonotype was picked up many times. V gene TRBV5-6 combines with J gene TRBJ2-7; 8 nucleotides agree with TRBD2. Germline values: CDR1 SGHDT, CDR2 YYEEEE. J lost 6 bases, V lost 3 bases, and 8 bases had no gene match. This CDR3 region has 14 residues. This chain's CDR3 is CASSWTSSSGEQYF. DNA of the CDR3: TGTGCCAGCAGCTGGACTAGCAGTTCCGGCGAGCAGTACTTC.

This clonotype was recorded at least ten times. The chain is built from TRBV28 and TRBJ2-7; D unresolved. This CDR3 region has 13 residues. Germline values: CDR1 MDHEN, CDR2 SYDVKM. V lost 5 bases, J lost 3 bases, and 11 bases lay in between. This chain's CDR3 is CASSRPPSYEQYF. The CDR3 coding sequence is TGTGCCAGCAGTAGGCCCCCCAGCTACGAGCAGTACTTC.